The clone carrying this T cell receptor (beta chain) occurred many times. Its target is unknown. The record originates from a study of T cells in Graves' hyperthyroidism and ophthalmopathy. The study's findings and limits: Ophthalmopathy got predicted by the model a median around six months before its onset.

Amplified TCR beta CDR3 regions came from RNA transcripts. Carried out on the TCR CDR3, a first-round RT-PCR used the HTBI primer set. Each CDR3 protein gets one entry after TCRdb re-called the multiplex PCR reads with MiXCR. The sample carries 350,000 to 400,000 distinct CDR3 sequences, 15% recorded once. Trimming took 6 bases from V and 2 from J, leaving 13 bases between them. CDR1 MDHEN and CDR2 SYDVKM come from the germline V gene. The CDR3 has 15 residues. Stable Graves' hyperthyroidism denoted no ophthalmopathy progression over 18 months. Clinical symptoms, serum thyroxine and TRAb, thyroid ultrasound and orbital computed tomography were used for the diagnoses. PBMCs stemmed from approximately 9.1 ml fresh peripheral blood.

The chain links TRBV28 to TRBJ2-2, with TRBD1 as a possible D gene (8 bases). Sequencing was done on a sample of blood. The receptor comes from a woman in her thirties with Graves' hyperthyroidism. CDR3 in amino acids: CASRGGTGNTGELFF. CDR3 DNA: TGTGCCAGCAGGGGGGGGACAGGAAACACCGGGGAGCTGTTTTTT.